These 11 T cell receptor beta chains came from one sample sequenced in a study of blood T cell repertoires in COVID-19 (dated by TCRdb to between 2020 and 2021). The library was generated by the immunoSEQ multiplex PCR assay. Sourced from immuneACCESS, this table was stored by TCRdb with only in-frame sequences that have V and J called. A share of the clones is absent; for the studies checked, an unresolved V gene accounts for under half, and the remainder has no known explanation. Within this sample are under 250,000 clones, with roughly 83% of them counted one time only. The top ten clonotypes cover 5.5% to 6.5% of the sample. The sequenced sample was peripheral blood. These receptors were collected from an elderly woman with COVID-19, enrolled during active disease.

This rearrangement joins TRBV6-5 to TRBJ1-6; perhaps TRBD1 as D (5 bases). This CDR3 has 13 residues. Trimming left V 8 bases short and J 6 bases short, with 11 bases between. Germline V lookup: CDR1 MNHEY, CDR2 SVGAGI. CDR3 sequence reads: CASQGTANSPLHF. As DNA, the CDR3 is TGTGCCAGCCAGGGAACAGCTAATTCACCCCTCCACTTT.

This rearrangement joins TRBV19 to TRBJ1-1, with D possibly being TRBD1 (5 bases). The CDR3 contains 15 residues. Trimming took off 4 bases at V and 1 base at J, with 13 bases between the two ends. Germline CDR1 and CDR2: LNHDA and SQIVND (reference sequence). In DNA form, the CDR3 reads TGTGCCAGTAGTACAACAGGTACGACGAACACTGAAGCTTTCTTT. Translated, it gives CASSTTGTTNTEAFF.

The CDR3 nucleotides are TGTGCCAGCAGCTCGCCGCCCGACAGGGTACCCTCGTTTTTT. It yields the protein CASSSPPDRVPSFF. This chain connects TRBV7-4 to TRBJ1-4; 7 bases fit TRBD1. This CDR3 is built from 14 residues. Germline CDR1 SGHVT, CDR2 SQSDAQ. Losses at the gene ends were 4 bases for V and 16 bases for J; bases not matched to a gene: 15.

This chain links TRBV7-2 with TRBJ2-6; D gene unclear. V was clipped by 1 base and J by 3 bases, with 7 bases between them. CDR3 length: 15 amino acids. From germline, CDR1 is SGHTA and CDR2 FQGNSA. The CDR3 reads CASSLETGGANVLTF. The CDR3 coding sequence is TGTGCCAGCAGCTTAGAGACGGGTGGGGCCAACGTCCTGACTTTC.

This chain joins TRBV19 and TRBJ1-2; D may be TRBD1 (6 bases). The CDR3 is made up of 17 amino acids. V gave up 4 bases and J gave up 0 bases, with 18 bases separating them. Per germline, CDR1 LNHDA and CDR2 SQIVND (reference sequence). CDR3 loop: CASSKTGQTRTNYGYTF. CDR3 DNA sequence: TGTGCCAGTAGTAAGACAGGTCAGACAAGAACTAACTATGGCTACACCTTC.

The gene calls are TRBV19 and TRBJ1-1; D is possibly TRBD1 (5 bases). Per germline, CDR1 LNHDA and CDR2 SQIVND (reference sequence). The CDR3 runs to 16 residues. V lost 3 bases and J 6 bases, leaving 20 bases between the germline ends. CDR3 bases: TGTGCCAGTAGTATGGGGCAGGCGTACCCCGGCGCTGAAGCTTTCTTT. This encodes CASSMGQAYPGAEAFF.

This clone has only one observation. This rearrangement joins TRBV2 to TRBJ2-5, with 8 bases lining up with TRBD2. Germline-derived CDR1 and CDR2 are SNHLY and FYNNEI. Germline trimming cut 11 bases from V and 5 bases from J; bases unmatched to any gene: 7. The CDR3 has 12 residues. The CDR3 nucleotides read TGTGCCGTAGGACTAGCAGTGGAGACCCAGTACTTC. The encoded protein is CAVGLAVETQYF. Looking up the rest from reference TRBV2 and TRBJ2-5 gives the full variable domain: EPEVTQTPSHQVTQMGQEVILRCVPISNHLYFYWYRQILGQKVEFLVSFYNNEISEKSEIFDDQFSVERPDGSNFTLKIRSTKLEDSAMYFCAVGLAVETQYFGPGTRLLVL.

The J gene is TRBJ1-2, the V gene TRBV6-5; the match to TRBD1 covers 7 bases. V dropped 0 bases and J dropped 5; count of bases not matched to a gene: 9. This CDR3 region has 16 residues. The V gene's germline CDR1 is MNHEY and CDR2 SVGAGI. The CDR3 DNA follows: TGTGCCAGCAGTTACTCGAAGGGGACAGCTCCTTATGGCTACACCTTC. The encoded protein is CASSYSKGTAPYGYTF.

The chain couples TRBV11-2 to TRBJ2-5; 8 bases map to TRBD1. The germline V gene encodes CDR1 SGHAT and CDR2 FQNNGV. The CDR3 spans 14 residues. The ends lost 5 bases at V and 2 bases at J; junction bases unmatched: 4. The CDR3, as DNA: TGTGCCAGCAGCCTCGGGACAGGTCAAGAGACCCAGTACTTC. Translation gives CASSLGTGQETQYF.

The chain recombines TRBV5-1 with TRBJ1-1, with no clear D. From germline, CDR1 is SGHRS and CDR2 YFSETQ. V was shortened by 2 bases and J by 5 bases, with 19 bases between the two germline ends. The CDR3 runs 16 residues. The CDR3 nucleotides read TGCGCCAGCAGCTTTCGTATTATCGGTGCAGGTACTGAAGCTTTCTTT. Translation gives CASSFRIIGAGTEAFF.

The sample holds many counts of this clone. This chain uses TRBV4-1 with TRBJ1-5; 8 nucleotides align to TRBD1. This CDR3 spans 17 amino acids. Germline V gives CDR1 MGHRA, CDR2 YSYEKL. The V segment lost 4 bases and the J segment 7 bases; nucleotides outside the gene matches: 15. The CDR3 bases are TGCGCCAGCAGCCGCCACGCTTCAGGGGGCGCGGGGCAGCCCCAGCATTTT. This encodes CASSRHASGGAGQPQHF.